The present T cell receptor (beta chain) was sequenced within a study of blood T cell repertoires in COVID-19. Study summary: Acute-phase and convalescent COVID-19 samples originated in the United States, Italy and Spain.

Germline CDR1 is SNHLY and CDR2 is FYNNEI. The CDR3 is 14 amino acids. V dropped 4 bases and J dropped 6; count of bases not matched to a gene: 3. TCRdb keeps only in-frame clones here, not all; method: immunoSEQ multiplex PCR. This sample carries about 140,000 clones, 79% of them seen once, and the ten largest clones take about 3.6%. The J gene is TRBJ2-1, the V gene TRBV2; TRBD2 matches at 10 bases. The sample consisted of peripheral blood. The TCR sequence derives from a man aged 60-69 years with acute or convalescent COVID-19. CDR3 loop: CASSALAGINEQFF. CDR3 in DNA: TGTGCCAGCAGTGCACTAGCGGGGATCAATGAGCAGTTCTTC.